The clone carrying this T cell receptor beta chain has a count of ten or more. The antigen remains unidentified. This sample is drawn from a study of early T cells in non-severe SARS-CoV-2 infection. Study at large: Sequencing of bulk RNA from unsorted whole blood was done, without chain pairing.

Findings and limits, study-wide: Lookups in VDJdb leaned toward anti-spike CD8 responses and missed private and CD4 specificities.

Individual cDNA molecules were tagged with unique molecular identifiers, the study reported. MiXCR, run by TCRdb on the 5' RACE reads, gives a single entry per CDR3 protein. The sample records over 90,000 distinct CDR3 sequences, about 12% being singletons. This receptor was taken from an adult who was a healthcare worker with PCR-confirmed SARS-CoV-2 infection or an uninfected control (not recorded which). The sequencing used whole blood, collected at baseline.

This chain's CDR3 is CSASLAGTTDTQYF. The CDR3 coding sequence is TGCAGTGCTAGTCTAGCGGGGACCACAGATACGCAGTATTTT. This sequence joins TRBV20-1 and TRBJ2-3, with 9 bases matching TRBD2. Germline V lookup: CDR1 DFQATT, CDR2 SNEGSKA (reference sequence). The trim removed 3 bases at V and 2 bases at J, leaving 3 bases unmatched. The CDR3 spans 14 residues.